Shown below are 22 T cell receptor beta chains from a single sample sequenced in a study of blood T cell repertoires in COVID-19. TCRdb's table, derived via immunoSEQ multiplex PCR, lists solely in-frame clones and lacks some. The table shows roughly 86,000 clones, with 80% to 85% occurring only once. The sequenced sample consisted of peripheral blood. All receptors derive from a man aged 60-69 years with acute or convalescent COVID-19.

V gene TRBV13 combines with J gene TRBJ2-5; D is perhaps TRBD2 (6 bases). The CDR3 length is 16 residues. The V end was cut by 0 bases, the J end by 4 bases, with 15 bases between. Per germline, CDR1 PRHDT and CDR2 FYEKMQ (reference sequence). The CDR3 reads CASSLGSFLGGETQYF. The CDR3 bases are TGTGCCAGCAGCTTAGGCTCCTTCTTGGGGGGAGAGACCCAGTACTTC.

V is TRBV12-3 or TRBV12-4 and J is TRBJ1-2; D perhaps matches TRBD1 (6 bases). The CDR3 covers 12 residues. Trimming left V 5 bases short and J 2 bases short, with 6 bases between. DNA for the CDR3: TGTGCCAGCAGTGGACAGAACTATGGCTACACCTTC. Encoded protein: CASSGQNYGYTF.

The chain employs TRBV25-1 and TRBJ2-1; 7 bases agree with TRBD1. Germline V gene lookup returns CDR1 MGHDK and CDR2 SYGVNS. V was clipped by 3 bases and J by 4 bases; unmatched bases: 3. There are 14 residues in the CDR3. In nucleotides, the CDR3 is TGTGCCAGCAGTGAGCACAGGGGTTACAATGAGCAGTTCTTC. Amino acids: CASSEHRGYNEQFF.

This clone has only one observation. The chain combines TRBV30 with TRBJ1-1; 7 nucleotides match TRBD1. The length of the CDR3 is 14 residues. Trimming at V came to 2 bases and at J to 5 bases, leaving 8 bases not matched to a gene. Germline V gene sequence: CDR1 GTSNPN, CDR2 SVGIG (reference sequence). CDR3 loop: CAWSFPRQGTEAFF. For the CDR3, the DNA is TGTGCCTGGAGTTTTCCCCGACAGGGAACTGAAGCTTTCTTT. Variable domain in full (rest from reference TRBV30 and TRBJ1-1): SQTIHQWPATLVQPVGSPLSLECTVEGTSNPNLYWYRQAAGRGLQLLFYSVGIGQISSEVPQNLSASRPQDRQFILSSKKLLLSDSGFYLCAWSFPRQGTEAFFGQGTRLTVV.

J is TRBJ1-2 and V is TRBV21-1; the D call of TRBD1 is as the table states it, not checked on the DNA. TRBV21-1 is noted as a pseudogene. The CDR3 has 15 amino acids. The CDR3: CASSKRDRANYGYTF. The CDR3 coding sequence is TGTGCCAGCAGCAAGAGGGACAGGGCTAACTATGGCTACACCTTC.

This chain connects TRBV11-2 to TRBJ1-5; 9 nucleotides line up with TRBD1. CDR1 SGHAT and CDR2 FQNNGV come from the germline V gene. The CDR3 runs 19 residues. V dropped 4 bases and J dropped 0; count of bases not matched to a gene: 13. Here the CDR3 DNA reads TGTGCCAGCAGCTCGGGACAGGGCGCTTGGGCAAATAGCAATCAGCCCCAGCATTTT. Amino acid sequence: CASSSGQGAWANSNQPQHF. Complete variable domain (other parts from reference TRBV11-2 and TRBJ1-5): EAGVAQSPRYKIIEKRQSVAFWCNPISGHATLYWYQQILGQGPKLLIQFQNNGVVDDSQLPKDRFSAERLKGVDSTLKIQPAKLEDSAVYLCASSSGQGAWANSNQPQHFGDGTRLSIL.

The J gene is TRBJ2-1, the V gene TRBV5-1, with D possibly matching TRBD1 (5 bases). The CDR3 is 14 amino acids. The V end lost 6 bases, the J end lost 2 bases, and 12 bases lay between the germline ends. CDR1 is SGHRS and CDR2 is YFSETQ in the germline V gene. The CDR3 here is CASTPAGPYNEQFF. Here the CDR3 DNA reads TGCGCCAGCACCCCCGCAGGGCCCTACAATGAGCAGTTCTTC.

The chain couples TRBV11-3 to TRBJ2-1, with 12 bases matching TRBD1. Germline-derived CDR1 and CDR2 are SGHNT and YENEEA. The CDR3 loop spans 17 amino acids. Trimming took 0 bases from V and 7 from J; bases not matched to a gene: 7. The CDR3 bases are TGTGCCAGCAGCTTAGAGGGACAGGGGGCGCTGAGTAATGAGCAGTTCTTC. Its protein is CASSLEGQGALSNEQFF.

The chain carries TRBV14 and TRBJ1-2; possibly TRBD1 for D (5 bases). The ends were cut back, 4 bases at V and 4 bases at J, with 19 bases in the middle. This CDR3 spans 16 amino acids. CDR1 SGHDN and CDR2 FVKESK come from the germline V gene. CDR3 protein: CASSPGLFSAVYGYTF. The CDR3 DNA follows: TGTGCCAGCAGCCCGGGACTCTTTTCGGCAGTCTATGGCTACACCTTC.

The chain recombines TRBV5-1 with TRBJ1-1; no firm D call. V dropped 4 bases and J dropped 4 bases, with 14 bases sitting between them. The CDR3 is 14 residues long. Germline V gives CDR1 SGHRS, CDR2 YFSETQ. The CDR3 loop reads CASSPGNGVTEAFF. For the CDR3, the DNA is TGCGCCAGCAGCCCGGGAAATGGGGTCACTGAAGCTTTCTTT.

The gene calls are TRBV2 and TRBJ1-1; D unclear. This CDR3 is built from 13 residues. The germline V and J ends were trimmed by 8 bases and 5 bases, with 15 bases remaining between them. Germline assignment: CDR1 SNHLY and CDR2 FYNNEI. The chain's CDR3 is CASLRALGTEAFF. The CDR3 nucleotides are TGTGCCAGCTTGAGGGCCTTGGGAACTGAAGCTTTCTTT.

The chain employs TRBV3-1 (or the pseudogene TRBV3-2) and TRBJ1-3, with D unclear. Germline CDR1 and CDR2: LGHDT and YNNKEL (reference sequence). Trimming removed 3 bases from V and 0 bases from J, with 12 bases in between. This CDR3 has 16 residues. The CDR3 loop reads CASSQTGRVSGNTIYF. CDR3 nucleotides: TGTGCCAGCAGCCAGACGGGGAGGGTCTCTGGAAACACCATATATTTT.

The rearrangement joins TRBV5-1 to TRBJ1-3; D is undetermined. Germline V lookup: CDR1 SGHRS, CDR2 YFSETQ. Trimming cost V 0 bases and J 4 bases, with 8 bases left between them. This CDR3 is 14 amino acids long. CDR3 in DNA: TGCGCCAGCAGCTTGGAATCGGGAGGAAACACCATATATTTT. It codes for CASSLESGGNTIYF. Combining the CDR3 with reference TRBV5-1 and TRBJ1-3 gives the whole variable domain KAGVTQTPRYLIKTRGQQVTLSCSPISGHRSVSWYQQTPGQGLQFLFEYFSETQRNKGNFPGRFSGRQFSNSRSEMNVSTLELGDSALYLCASSLESGGNTIYFGEGSWLTVV.

The chain recombines TRBV7-8 with TRBJ2-1, with unresolved D. Trimming stripped 1 base from V and 2 bases from J, with 9 bases between. The CDR3 length is 15 residues. The germline V gene encodes CDR1 SGHVS and CDR2 FQNEAQ. The CDR3 nucleotides are TGTGCCAGCAGCTTAGACCTCAGGACCTACAATGAGCAGTTCTTC. Translated: CASSLDLRTYNEQFF. The full variable domain, with the rest looked up from reference TRBV7-8 and TRBJ2-1, is GAGVSQSPRYKVAKRGQDVALRCDPISGHVSLFWYQQALGQGPEFLTYFQNEAQLDKSGLPSDRFFAERPEGSVSTLKIQRTQQEDSAVYLCASSLDLRTYNEQFFGPGTRLTVL.

The rearrangement joins TRBV24-1 to TRBJ2-1; D perhaps matches TRBD2 (6 bases). This CDR3 region has 18 residues. Trimming took off 0 bases at V and 0 bases at J, with 14 bases between the two ends. Looked up from germline, CDR1 is KGHDR and CDR2 is SFDVKD. The CDR3 DNA reads as TGTGCCACCAGTGATTTGGGTGGCTGGGGGGACTCCTACAATGAGCAGTTCTTC. Protein product: CATSDLGGWGDSYNEQFF.

The V and J genes are TRBV6-5 and TRBJ1-3; D remains ambiguous. The CDR3 is made up of 13 amino acids. V lost 9 bases, J lost 0 bases, and 9 bases lay in between. Germline loops: CDR1 MNHEY, CDR2 SVGAGI. The CDR3 DNA reads TGTGCCAGTTTGACAACCTCTGGAAACACCATATATTTT. This translates into CASLTTSGNTIYF.

J is TRBJ1-1 and V is TRBV11-2; D perhaps matches TRBD1 (5 bases). The CDR3 is 13 amino acids. CDR1 and CDR2 from the germline V gene are SGHAT and FQNNGV. V gave up 3 bases and J gave up 6 bases, with 11 bases separating them. This chain's CDR3 is CASSFVQDAEAFF. The CDR3 DNA follows: TGTGCCAGCAGCTTCGTACAGGACGCTGAAGCTTTCTTT.

The chain employs TRBV7-3 and TRBJ2-7; D might be TRBD2 (6 bases). The V gene lost 4 bases and the J gene lost 6 bases, with 13 bases spanning the gap. CDR1 is SGHTA, CDR2 FQGTGA, per germline. There are 13 residues in the CDR3. CDR3 region: CASSSPGVSEQYF. The CDR3 nucleotides are TGTGCCAGCAGCTCGCCGGGGGTTAGCGAGCAGTACTTC.

The V call is TRBV2, the J call TRBJ1-2; no clear D gene. Per germline, CDR1 SNHLY and CDR2 FYNNEI. This CDR3 has 16 amino acids. V was pared by 0 bases and J by 2 bases, with 13 bases between. The CDR3 region is CASSEALASRNYGYTF. The DNA for the CDR3 is TGTGCCAGCAGTGAAGCGTTGGCCTCCCGAAACTATGGCTACACCTTC.

Written as DNA, the CDR3 is TGTGCCAGCAGCTTAGGCGACGGGATAAACACTGAAGCTTTCTTT. Encoded protein: CASSLGDGINTEAFF. The J gene is TRBJ1-1, the V gene TRBV5-6; D is uncertain. Germline lookup yields CDR1 SGHDT and CDR2 YYEEEE. V shed 2 bases and J shed 2 bases, with 13 bases lying between them. The CDR3 contains 15 residues. The entire variable domain, with the rest obtained from reference TRBV5-6 and TRBJ1-1, is as follows: DAGVTQSPTHLIKTRGQQVTLRCSPKSGHDTVSWYQQALGQGPQFIFQYYEEEERQRGNFPDRFSGHQFPNYSSELNVNALLLGDSALYLCASSLGDGINTEAFFGQGTRLTVV.

The rearrangement joins TRBV5-4 to TRBJ2-5; 8 positions agree with TRBD1. The CDR3 is 14 amino acids. The V gene end was trimmed by 4 bases and the J gene end by 2 bases; junction bases not matched to a gene: 4. In germline, CDR1 is SGHNT, CDR2 YYREEE (reference sequence). The CDR3, as DNA: TGTGCCAGCAGCCTGGACAGGGTTCAAGAGACCCAGTACTTC. The encoded protein is CASSLDRVQETQYF.

V and J are TRBV28 and TRBJ1-5; D gene unclear. The CDR3 has 14 amino acids. Germline V gene data show CDR1 as MDHEN and CDR2 as SYDVKM. V was clipped by 5 bases and J by 4 bases, with 12 bases between them. The CDR3 DNA follows: TGTGCCAGCAGTCCCCTGACTTTTAATCAGCCCCAGCATTTT. It codes for CASSPLTFNQPQHF.